This TCR beta chain was sequenced during a study of cytomegalovirus exposure and HLA in healthy donors (dated by TCRdb to about 2017). For context, the study as a whole: According to an earlier analysis of a few hundred of the donors, some 170 million T cells yielded 90 million to 130 million unique TCR beta sequences and 276 Gb of sequence data. An early release covering just under 650 HLA-typed donors comprised approximately 290 gigabases of sequencing data and some 79 million unique TCR sequences. Of the roughly 400 genotyped donors, 75% to 85% were placed in the genetic ancestry cluster associated with self-reported Caucasian donors. The study aimed to test whether signatures of past pathogen exposure could be identified by cataloging public T cell receptors. The study profiled the T cell repertoires of under 850 subjects by immunosequencing and related them to cytomegalovirus serostatus. Along with the approximately 620-subject first cohort, a separate validation cohort of 120 different subjects was used. To predict cytomegalovirus infection status, the study brought together high-throughput TCR immunosequencing, statistical association of individual TCRs with disease status, and machine learning. A later analysis re-examined previously published TCR beta repertoires from several hundred donors and added high-resolution HLA genotyping to investigate patterns of TCR occurrence. The later analysis used no new phenotypic data to find candidate immune exposures, relying instead on TCR beta sequences and their occurrence across donors. An earlier analysis of 587 of the donors applied high-throughput TCR beta sequencing to assess whether each TCR beta V gene segment acted as functional or pseudogenic. Donor age, sex, ethnicity and CMV serostatus were compiled alongside the repertoire data. Genome-wide SNP genotypes for about 65% of the 666 donors were used in a later genetic analysis, which treated that subset as a discovery cohort. All discovery cohort repertoires had been generated using a single sequencing platform. HLA typing included class I and class II loci at four-digit resolution. Typing coverage varied by locus: about 620-630 donors for A, B, C, DRB1 and DQB1; about 520 for DQA1; 606 for DPA1; approximately 490 for DPB1. Roughly five DR-DQ haplotypes were treated as single units for association and clustering because of strong linkage in the cohort. Among some 400 genotyped donors of the cohort, an average of approximately 240,000 unique TCR beta nucleotide sequences was sequenced per donor, of which about 18% were non-productive.

On the study overall, not on this receptor specifically: An earlier analysis of approximately 590 of the donors showed that most TCR beta V segments appeared in productive rearrangements either about 87% or about 30% of the time, which broadly matched IMGT annotations. When HLA alleles, especially DR and DQ, strongly co-occurred, TCR associations were difficult to assign to individual alleles. The earlier analysis of approximately 560 of the donors excluded some 16 rarely observed V segments, including chromosome 9 orphons, because counts were too low. Some IMGT-functional V segments, including TRBV6-2 and TRBV6-3, could not be distinguished by the 87-base-pair reads and were therefore excluded. Only TCR beta chains were sequenced in this cohort, and the absence of alpha or paired-chain data limited detectable features. A further reported finding was that TCR beta sequences accurately predicted the HLA-A and HLA-B alleles for most subjects in the first cohort. Linkage disequilibrium might explain the correlated functional status among segregating V segments, but an unknown experimental factor could not be excluded. The authors suggested that the approach could potentially be extended to other disease states and immunological phenotypes. A later analysis found that TCR association rates varied across HLA loci, with DRB1 alleles showing the most associated TCRs and HLA-C alleles the fewest. An association between a missense DCLRE1C variant and V-gene and J-gene trimming of TCR beta chains was found in a later genetic analysis and replicated in an independent cohort. Because HLA typing was unavailable for some donors at each locus, only the typed subset was used in association tests. In a later analysis, most CMV-associated TCR beta chains were found to appear HLA-restricted, with HLA associations seemingly driven largely by CMV exposure. In the study, roughly 160 TCR beta chains were listed as associated with cytomegalovirus. A cluster of highly shared sequence variants was judged likely to represent a technical artifact of the sequencing pipeline. According to a later analysis, parvovirus B19, influenza, CMV and Epstein-Barr virus appeared linked to several top co-occurrence clusters. At a false discovery rate of 0.05, a later analysis linked around 15,000 TCR beta sequences to specific HLA alleles. Cytomegalovirus status was reported to be diagnosed by the classifier with high specificity and sensitivity in both the original and validation cohorts. The only immune exposure information available for the cohort was CMV serostatus. Across donors, most TCR sequences were observed very rarely, whereas some public TCRs were present in many individuals. In a later analysis, HLA-associated TCR beta chains were found to be more clonally expanded and to have lower generation probabilities than equally common non-associated chains. Roughly uniform sequencing depth across donors was assumed in presence/absence analyses, although this assumption may not hold. Compared with the approximately 720-donor mean, donors in an Asian-associated ancestry cluster had fewer N-insertions in productive TCRs, according to a later genetic analysis. In vitro tests confirmed that a few of the cytomegalovirus-associated TCR beta chains recognize cytomegalovirus antigens.

To note about this clone: The specificity of this receptor is unknown. No qualities accompany the bases; no much larger clone lies one base away.

The cohort comprised several hundred healthy bone marrow donors. Cohort members were all nominally healthy when sampled, although unrecorded immune exposures were likely present. The donor tested CMV seronegative and was one of the 352 seronegative cohort members. Every donor gave a peripheral blood sample, and the peripheral blood mononuclear cells from that sample were used for TCR beta sequencing. The Qiagen DNeasy Blood Extraction Kit was used to extract genomic DNA from the blood cell samples. Library construction relied on the immunoSEQ multiplex PCR assay. For the multiplex PCR, a mixture combining 60 forward primers for TCR Vbeta segments and 13 reverse primers for TCR Jbeta segments was used. The CDR3 region of rearranged TCR beta genes was amplified from genomic DNA with a multiplex PCR assay. The Illumina HiSeq System was used to sequence the amplified TCR beta libraries as 87-base-pair reads. The original pipeline was this. A later analysis counted about 80 million unique TCR beta chains across the 600 to 850 repertoires, and around 9.9 million of these chains were shared by at least two donors. Raw reads were error-corrected and collapsed into unique sequences with a nearest-neighbor algorithm that merged closely related sequences to remove PCR and sequencing errors. CDR3 sequences were aligned to IMGT reference sequences to assign V, D and J gene segments. For a sequence to be retained, a match of at least six nucleotides to both a V gene segment and a J gene segment was required. Rearrangements were called productive when the CDR3 lacked stop codons and stayed in frame with V and J; all others were non-productive. CDR3 was defined by IMGT convention, running from the second conserved V-encoded cysteine to the conserved J-encoded phenylalanine. The earlier analysis of about 590 of the donors excluded sequences that lacked an unambiguous match to a single V gene segment. An earlier analysis of 587 of the donors classified V segments as functional when productive rearrangements were above 56.7% and as segregating when the standard deviation between donors was above 5%. A statistical classification framework was built for diagnosing cytomegalovirus status from the catalog of TCR beta chain sequences. In a later analysis, TCR nucleotide sequences were compared against IMGT/GENE-DB human TR gene sequences so that V and J genes could be assigned. A later analysis assigned CDR3 sequences and most-parsimonious VDJ recombination scenarios with the TCRdist pipeline. In a later analysis, each TCR beta chain was defined by its CDR3 amino acid sequence together with its V-gene family, and reads lacking a unique V-gene family were excluded. To address suspected cross-contamination and a sequencing artifact, a later analysis removed roughly 640 highly shared, low-generation-probability nucleotide sequences. In a later analysis, a clonal expansion index was calculated for each public chain from normalized within-repertoire ranks of inferred template counts. Generation probabilities in a later analysis came from a VDJ recombination model fitted to out-of-frame rearrangements, and those results were checked against IGoR. A later analysis scored TCR-TCR, TCR-HLA and TCR-CMV co-occurrence with hypergeometric tests, applying a repertoire-size bias correction to TCR pairs. To estimate false discovery rates, a later analysis permuted the HLA or CMV assignments 20 times. In a later analysis, co-occurring TCRs were grouped using DBSCAN, and TCRdist sequence similarity was added for clustering within HLA-allele-positive subsets. Repertoires with fewer than 30,000 or more than 120,000 public chains, plus five repertoires with anomalous nucleotide sharing, were excluded from co-occurrence clustering. Imported from immuneACCESS, the table was reduced by TCRdb to in-frame sequences with V and J called. These copies leave out some clones; in studies compared against another copy, an unresolved V gene accounts for under half, and the cause of the remainder is not known. V and J calls and clone size are given by that table; D and trimming were obtained from the DNA. The sample profile shows 160,000 or so clones; about 71% of them were found once. Over 2.5% of the sample is in the top ten clones.

The CDR3 holds 13 amino acids from the cysteine to the phenylalanine. Just CDR3 DNA is preserved here, 39 bases in frame from base 1. Trimmed from V: 4 bases; trimmed from J: 3 bases; junction bases lacking a gene match: 1. Reading the germline V gene gives CDR1 SNHLY and CDR2 FYNNEI. This receptor was identified in a woman aged 25-40 years in good health and CMV-seronegative. The rearranged segments are TRBV2 and TRBJ2-3; 7 central bases correspond to TRBD2. The sequencing input was PBMCs. CDR3 protein: CASSGEGTDTQYF. In nucleotides, the sequence is TGTGCCAGCAGTGGGGAGGGAACAGATACGCAGTATTTT.